This entry is about one TCR beta chain. Its antigen is not known. These data belong to a study of identical twins. Study observations and caveats: Weaker excess twin sharing was seen among beta out-of-frame sequences.

Healthy Caucasians were all of the donors. Template switching, a step in the protocol, added a universal primer site, and cDNA carried unique molecular identifiers. TCRdb re-analysed the 5' RACE reads in MiXCR, keeping a single row per CDR3 protein. The sample has 220,000 or so distinct CDR3 sequences, roughly 7% seen once. Germline loops: CDR1 MNHEY, CDR2 SMNVEV (reference sequence). The CDR3 runs 14 residues. Trimming at V came to 3 bases and at J to 7 bases, leaving 7 bases not matched to a gene. These data were likewise used in another study, on yellow fever vaccine responses in identical twins.

The chain employs TRBV27 and TRBJ1-2; 8 positions agree with TRBD1. Sequenced material: memory (CD45RO+) T cells sorted from blood. The receptor's source is a woman under 30 in good health. This CDR3 is CASSFAQGAGGYTF. The CDR3 DNA is TGTGCCAGCAGTTTTGCCCAGGGGGCTGGTGGCTACACCTTC.